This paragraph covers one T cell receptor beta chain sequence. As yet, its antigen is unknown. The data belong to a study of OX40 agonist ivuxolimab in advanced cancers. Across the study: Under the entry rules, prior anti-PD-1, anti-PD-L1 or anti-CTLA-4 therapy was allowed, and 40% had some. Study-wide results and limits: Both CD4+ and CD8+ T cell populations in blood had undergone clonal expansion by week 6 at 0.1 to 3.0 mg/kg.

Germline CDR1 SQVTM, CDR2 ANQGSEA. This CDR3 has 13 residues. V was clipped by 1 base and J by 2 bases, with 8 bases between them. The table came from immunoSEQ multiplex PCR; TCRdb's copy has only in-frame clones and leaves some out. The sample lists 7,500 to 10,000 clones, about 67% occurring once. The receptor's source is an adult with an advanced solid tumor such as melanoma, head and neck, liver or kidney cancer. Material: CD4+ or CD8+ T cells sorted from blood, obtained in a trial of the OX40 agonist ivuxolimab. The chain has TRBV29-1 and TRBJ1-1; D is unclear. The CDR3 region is CSVEVGYNTEAFF. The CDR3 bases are TGCAGCGTTGAAGTGGGCTATAACACTGAAGCTTTCTTT.